This T cell receptor (beta chain) was documented in a study of graft-versus-host responses after intestinal transplantation. Sequencing was performed with immunoSEQ multiplex PCR; in TCRdb, only in-frame clones are kept and a portion is missing. The data show 45,000 to 60,000 clones, roughly 91% seen once. This clone was seen only a few times. Antigen specificity is unknown. Study findings and constraints: Some GvH clones were seen earlier in gut or blood, suggesting intestinal origin.

The source is a human donor who was the organ donor for an intestinal transplant. Specimen: unstimulated CD4+ T cells sorted from spleen or lymph node cells, collected before transplant.

The CDR3 DNA reads as TGTGCCAGCAGCTTAGGTGGACAGGGATTACTAGAGGGCACAGATACGCAGTATTTT. Translation: CASSLGGQGLLEGTDTQYF. J is TRBJ2-3 and V is TRBV7-3; 8 nucleotides agree with TRBD1. V shed 2 bases and J 1 base; nucleotides not matched to a gene: 14. Germline V gives CDR1 SGHTA, CDR2 FQGTGA. The CDR3 loop spans 19 amino acids.